The clone carrying this TCR beta chain was counted only a few times. Antigen: not known. Compared with germline, one end of the junction differs, possibly owing to a read error. The CDR3 runs 18 residues. Germline V gene lookup returns CDR1 SGHRS and CDR2 YFSETQ. The PCR used 60 Vbeta and 13 Jbeta primers. As originally analysed: In a later analysis, the count reached some 83 million unique TCR beta chains, with approximately 10 million shared. Sequenced by immunoSEQ multiplex PCR; TCRdb stores in-frame clones only, minus some. V, J and clone size were drawn from that table, and D and trimming were deduced from the DNA. The table has 85,000 to 130,000 clones, 79% seen once. This sample was included in a study of cytomegalovirus exposure and HLA in healthy donors. Points from the study as a whole: Donors belonging to an Asian-associated ancestry cluster reportedly showed fewer N-insertions in productive TCRs than the roughly 700-donor mean, according to what a later analysis found. A prior analysis recorded that most TCR beta V segments were productive about 87% or about 30% of the time.

Sequenced input: PBMCs. The sequence was obtained from a female donor in good health and CMV-seropositive. This chain connects TRBV5-1 to TRBJ2-6; 11 nucleotides line up with TRBD2. CDR3: CASSSTSGEVSGANGLTF. CDR3 DNA sequence: TGCGCCAGCAGCTCGACTAGCGGGGAAGTCTCTGGGGCCAACGGCCTGACTTTC.